A selection of T cell receptor beta chains follows, all from one sample in a study of blood T cell repertoires in COVID-19. The assay was immunoSEQ multiplex PCR, and TCRdb's table has in-frame clones only and misses some. The data show some 250,000 clones, with approximately 86% seen just once and 3.3% held by the top ten. The material sequenced was PBMCs or T cells enriched from blood (not recorded which). The receptors here all came from a middle-aged woman with acute COVID-19. CDR3s include the opening cysteine and the closing phenylalanine or tryptophan. Fields, in order: clone size, V gene, J gene, D gene, CDR3 DNA, CDR3 protein. A D gene is named only where the DNA matches it firmly. Size is stated for part of the rows, as once, few or many counts, or as a class when the clone is expanded.

clone size: .; V gene: TRBV30; J gene: TRBJ1-5; D gene: TRBD1; CDR3 DNA: TGTGCCTGGGGGCAGGGGGCTGATCAGCCCCAGCATTTT; CDR3 protein: CAWGQGADQPQHF
clone size: .; V gene: TRBV29-1; J gene: TRBJ2-1; D gene: .; CDR3 DNA: TGCAGCGTTGAGGTCGGGTTCAAGTATAATGAGCAGTTCTTC; CDR3 protein: CSVEVGFKYNEQFF
clone size: .; V gene: TRBV19; J gene: TRBJ2-1; D gene: TRBD2; CDR3 DNA: TGTGCCAGTAGTATCGACGGACTAGCGGGAGGGGTTGGAGAGCAGTTCTTC; CDR3 protein: CASSIDGLAGGVGEQFF
clone size: once; V gene: TRBV6-9; J gene: TRBJ2-5; D gene: TRBD1; CDR3 DNA: TGTGCCAGCAGAACTACCGGGACAGGGGGTTTTGAGACCCAGTACTTC; CDR3 protein: CASRTTGTGGFETQYF
clone size: .; V gene: TRBV24-1; J gene: TRBJ2-1; D gene: TRBD2; CDR3 DNA: TGTGCCACCAGTGACCCGGGACTAGCGGGAGATCGTGAGCAGTTCTTC; CDR3 protein: CATSDPGLAGDREQFF
clone size: .; V gene: TRBV30; J gene: TRBJ2-3; D gene: .; CDR3 DNA: TGTGCCTGGAGTGTCAAGGGGACAGATACGCAGTATTTT; CDR3 protein: CAWSVKGTDTQYF
clone size: few; V gene: TRBV7-3; J gene: TRBJ2-3; D gene: TRBD2; CDR3 DNA: TGTGCCAGCACAATAGCGGGGGGCACAGATACGCAGTATTTT; CDR3 protein: CASTIAGGTDTQYF
clone size: .; V gene: TRBV6-5; J gene: TRBJ2-3; D gene: TRBD2; CDR3 DNA: TGTGCCAGCGGTTTGAGCGGGGGGGCAGATACGCAGTATTTT; CDR3 protein: CASGLSGGADTQYF
clone size: once; V gene: TRBV6-6; J gene: TRBJ2-6; D gene: .; CDR3 DNA: TGTGCCAGCAGTCTCACGTGGGACACGCACTCTGGGGCCAACGTCCTGACTTTC; CDR3 protein: CASSLTWDTHSGANVLTF
clone size: .; V gene: TRBV23-1; J gene: TRBJ2-3; D gene: .; CDR3 DNA: TGCGCCAGCAGTCGGACTAGCACAGATACGCAGTATTTT; CDR3 protein: CASSRTSTDTQYF
clone size: .; V gene: TRBV7-2; J gene: TRBJ2-7; D gene: .; CDR3 DNA: TGTGCCAGCAGCGGTCAAGTCGGACAGTACGAGCAGTACTTC; CDR3 protein: CASSGQVGQYEQYF
clone size: .; V gene: TRBV27; J gene: TRBJ2-7; D gene: TRBD2; CDR3 DNA: TGTGCCAGCAGTCGCGGCGGGAGGGTTTACGAGCAGTACTTC; CDR3 protein: CASSRGGRVYEQYF
clone size: .; V gene: TRBV29-1; J gene: TRBJ2-7; D gene: .; CDR3 DNA: TGCAGCGCATCCGACAGTATGATCTCCTACGAGCAGTACTTC; CDR3 protein: CSASDSMISYEQYF
clone size: .; V gene: TRBV14; J gene: TRBJ1-2; D gene: TRBD1; CDR3 DNA: TGTGCCAGCAGCCAAGATTGGGACAGAAATGGCTACACCTTC; CDR3 protein: CASSQDWDRNGYTF
clone size: many; V gene: TRBV30; J gene: TRBJ2-7; D gene: TRBD2; CDR3 DNA: TGTGCCTGGAGTAAAGCCCCCAGACTAGCGGGAACCTACGAGCAGTACTTC; CDR3 protein: CAWSKAPRLAGTYEQYF
clone size: .; V gene: TRBV29-1; J gene: TRBJ1-1; D gene: TRBD1; CDR3 DNA: TGCAGCGTTGAAACAGGGGGATTGGGGAACACTGAAGCTTTCTTT; CDR3 protein: CSVETGGLGNTEAFF
clone size: .; V gene: TRBV19; J gene: TRBJ2-3; D gene: TRBD1; CDR3 DNA: TGTGCCAGTAGTATCAGAGACAGGGGGCCAGATACGCAGTATTTT; CDR3 protein: CASSIRDRGPDTQYF
clone size: .; V gene: TRBV5-4; J gene: TRBJ2-7; D gene: TRBD2; CDR3 DNA: TGTGCCAGCAGCCCGGGACTACCGGGCGAGCAGTACTTC; CDR3 protein: CASSPGLPGEQYF
clone size: .; V gene: TRBV30; J gene: TRBJ1-2; D gene: .; CDR3 DNA: TGTGCCTGGCCGCCCCTGCAGCAGATCTTGAGGGATGGCTACACCTTC; CDR3 protein: CAWPPLQQILRDGYTF
clone size: .; V gene: TRBV9; J gene: TRBJ2-5; D gene: .; CDR3 DNA: TGTGCCAGCAGCGTGAGACTAGTTGATGAGACCCAGTACTTC; CDR3 protein: CASSVRLVDETQYF
clone size: .; V gene: TRBV2; J gene: TRBJ1-3; D gene: .; CDR3 DNA: TGTGCCAGCAGTCTAACAGGGACTGGAAACACCATATATTTT; CDR3 protein: CASSLTGTGNTIYF
clone size: .; V gene: TRBV27; J gene: TRBJ2-2; D gene: .; CDR3 DNA: TGTGCCAGCAGTTCGGGTGCCGGGGAGCTGTTTTTT; CDR3 protein: CASSSGAGELFF
clone size: .; V gene: TRBV7-9; J gene: TRBJ2-1; D gene: TRBD2; CDR3 DNA: TGTGCCAGCAGCGTTATAGCGGGAAGCTCCTACAATGAGCAGTTCTTC; CDR3 protein: CASSVIAGSSYNEQFF
clone size: .; V gene: TRBV7-8; J gene: TRBJ2-1; D gene: .; CDR3 DNA: TGTGCCAGCAGCTTAGGGACTCGCAATGAGCAGTTCTTC; CDR3 protein: CASSLGTRNEQFF
clone size: .; V gene: TRBV5-4; J gene: TRBJ2-7; D gene: .; CDR3 DNA: TGTGCCAGCAGCTCACAGGGCGAATGGAACGAGCAGTACTTC; CDR3 protein: CASSSQGEWNEQYF
clone size: .; V gene: TRBV11-3; J gene: TRBJ2-3; D gene: TRBD2; CDR3 DNA: TGTGCCAGCAGAGTCAGCGGGCTAGCGGGAGATACGCAGTATTTT; CDR3 protein: CASRVSGLAGDTQYF
clone size: .; V gene: TRBV11-3; J gene: TRBJ2-7; D gene: TRBD1; CDR3 DNA: TGTGCCAGCAGTCGACGTACAGGGGGCTCCTACGAGCAGTACTTC; CDR3 protein: CASSRRTGGSYEQYF
clone size: .; V gene: TRBV29-1; J gene: TRBJ2-1; D gene: TRBD1; CDR3 DNA: TGCAGCGTTGGGGTCCGTCCCGGGACAGGGGTTGAGCAGTTCTTC; CDR3 protein: CSVGVRPGTGVEQFF
clone size: few; V gene: TRBV4-1; J gene: TRBJ2-3; D gene: TRBD2; CDR3 DNA: TGCGCCAGCAGCCGGGGGACTAGCGGGAACACAGATACGCAGTATTTT; CDR3 protein: CASSRGTSGNTDTQYF
clone size: .; V gene: TRBV30; J gene: TRBJ2-2; D gene: TRBD2; CDR3 DNA: TGTGCCTGGGCGCGGGAGATTCATACCGGGGAGCTGTTTTTT; CDR3 protein: CAWAREIHTGELFF
clone size: .; V gene: TRBV5-5; J gene: TRBJ1-5; D gene: .; CDR3 DNA: TGTGCCAGCAGCTTGGCGTGGAGGGATCAGCCCCAGCATTTT; CDR3 protein: CASSLAWRDQPQHF
clone size: once; V gene: TRBV27; J gene: TRBJ1-1; D gene: .; CDR3 DNA: TGTGCCAGCAGTTTCTCGGGACAGAACACTGAAGCTTTCTTT; CDR3 protein: CASSFSGQNTEAFF
clone size: .; V gene: TRBV14; J gene: TRBJ2-1; D gene: TRBD2; CDR3 DNA: TGTGCCAGCAGCCTACGGACTAGCGGGAATGAGCAGTTCTTC; CDR3 protein: CASSLRTSGNEQFF
clone size: .; V gene: TRBV2; J gene: TRBJ2-3; D gene: TRBD2; CDR3 DNA: TGTGCCAGCAGTGCGGGGACTAGCGGGTTTAGCACAGATACGCAGTATTTT; CDR3 protein: CASSAGTSGFSTDTQYF
clone size: .; V gene: TRBV5-1; J gene: TRBJ2-3; D gene: TRBD2; CDR3 DNA: TGCGCCAGCAGCCAAGGGACTAGCGGGACCTTCACAGATACGCAGTATTTT; CDR3 protein: CASSQGTSGTFTDTQYF
clone size: .; V gene: TRBV5-1; J gene: TRBJ2-7; D gene: TRBD2; CDR3 DNA: TGCGCCAGCAGCGGACTAGAGCGGGAGGGCTCCTACGAGCAGTACTTC; CDR3 protein: CASSGLEREGSYEQYF
clone size: .; V gene: TRBV27; J gene: TRBJ2-7; D gene: TRBD1; CDR3 DNA: TGTGCCACTGCGGGACAGGGCTTTTACGAGCAGTACTTC; CDR3 protein: CATAGQGFYEQYF
clone size: once; V gene: TRBV2; J gene: TRBJ2-5; D gene: TRBD2; CDR3 DNA: TGTGCCAGCAGTGAAGGGGGCGGGAGGGCGGAGACCCAGTACTTC; CDR3 protein: CASSEGGGRAETQYF
clone size: .; V gene: TRBV11-3; J gene: TRBJ2-2; D gene: .; CDR3 DNA: TGTGCCAGCAGGCGAAGTGTCTACACCGGGGAGCTGTTTTTT; CDR3 protein: CASRRSVYTGELFF